This T cell receptor (beta chain) was observed in a study of blood T cells in healthy people across ages. In regard to this clonotype: The junction differs from germline at one of its ends, possibly a read error.

A second PCR of about 7 to 12 cycles used a sample-barcoded 5' primer and a J-beta primer mix. In TCRdb, the 5' RACE reads were re-called with MiXCR into one record per CDR3 protein. The sample gives about a million distinct CDR3 sequences, 45% to 60% of which show up once; 20% to 25% is in the top ten. Germline V gene sequence: CDR1 SGHKS, CDR2 YYEKEE (reference sequence). CDR3 length: 14 residues. The chain combines TRBV5-5 with TRBJ1-4, with unresolved D. The sample was blood. The receptor was isolated from a woman aged 55 to 70 in good health. DNA of the CDR3: TGCGCCAGCAGCTTTTCGGGTAGAAATGAAAAACTGTTTTTT. This codes for CASSFSGRNEKLFF.